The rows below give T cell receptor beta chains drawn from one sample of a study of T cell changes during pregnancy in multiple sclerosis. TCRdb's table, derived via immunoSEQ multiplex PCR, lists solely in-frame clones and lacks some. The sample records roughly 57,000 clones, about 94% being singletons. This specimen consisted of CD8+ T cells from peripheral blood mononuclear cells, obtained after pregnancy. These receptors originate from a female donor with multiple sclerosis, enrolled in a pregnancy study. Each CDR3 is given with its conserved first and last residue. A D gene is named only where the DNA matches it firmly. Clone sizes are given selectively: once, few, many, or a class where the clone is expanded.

CASSQDLAGQGIEAFF	.	TRBJ1-1	TRBV4-1	TRBD1
CASSLQYSYEQYF	.	TRBJ2-7	TRBV27	.
CASSQQGRGETQYF	.	TRBJ2-5	TRBV19	.
CASSPGTSSTDTQYF	.	TRBJ2-3	TRBV27	.
CASSLEGADLYQPQHF	.	TRBJ1-5	TRBV5-8	TRBD1
CASSQVVVGRDNEQFF	once	TRBJ2-1	TRBV4-1	TRBD2
CASSLFGGAGNTIYF	.	TRBJ1-3	TRBV28	.
CASSLEGSSYNEQFF	.	TRBJ2-1	TRBV7-8	.
CASSFGTGDYEQYF	once	TRBJ2-7	TRBV5-1	TRBD1
CASSGSFREAFF	.	TRBJ1-1	TRBV25-1	.
CASSPSGRNEQFF	.	TRBJ2-1	TRBV5-4	TRBD2
CASSERLAGEGNEQFF	once	TRBJ2-1	TRBV2	TRBD2
CASSIDPGQVMFF	.	TRBJ2-1	TRBV19	.
CASSLASGGSEQYF	once	TRBJ2-7	TRBV7-9	.
CASSDPKTGGRHAYGYTF	.	TRBJ1-2	TRBV25-1	TRBD1
CASRTPGQGLGYTF	.	TRBJ1-2	TRBV19	TRBD1
CASSILALGTDTQYF	.	TRBJ2-3	TRBV19	.
CASSPGQSNYGYTF	.	TRBJ1-2	TRBV27	.
CASSIRVSYEQYF	.	TRBJ2-7	TRBV19	.
CASSQFGGTSTDTQYF	once	TRBJ2-3	TRBV4-3	.
CASSSLQGQLYYEQYF	.	TRBJ2-7	TRBV7-2	.
CASNLMGTGGYGYTF	.	TRBJ1-2	TRBV13	TRBD1
CASSFYDTEAFF	.	TRBJ1-1	TRBV13	.
CASSLTGGSQPQHF	.	TRBJ1-5	TRBV27	TRBD1
CASSPWREGQNEQYF	.	TRBJ2-7	TRBV19	TRBD2
CASSEAGQGVYNEQFF	.	TRBJ2-1	TRBV2	TRBD1
CASSWDMYSNQPQHF	.	TRBJ1-5	TRBV5-8	.
CASSLIPSGGYGYTF	.	TRBJ1-2	TRBV28	.
CASSFSGYGYTF	.	TRBJ1-2	TRBV11-2	.
CAIMGQGGSTGELFF	.	TRBJ2-2	TRBV10-3	TRBD1
CASSYSSGGVGNEQFF	.	TRBJ2-1	TRBV6-5	TRBD2
CASSFLSGRALDEQFF	.	TRBJ2-1	TRBV11-2	TRBD2
CASSEQINEAFF	.	TRBJ1-1	TRBV6-1	.
CASSMSSRTILFF	.	TRBJ1-4	TRBV19	.
CASSPAWGASGYTF	few	TRBJ1-2	TRBV7-9	.
CASSGETGHSYEQYF	.	TRBJ2-7	TRBV10-2	.
CASSFPPGGNQPQHF	.	TRBJ1-5	TRBV28	.
CASSPGIEQYF	.	TRBJ2-7	TRBV5-1	.
CASSEGQDGSSYEQYF	.	.	TRBV6-1	.
CASSLSMGLAAYNEQFF	.	TRBJ2-1	TRBV7-6	TRBD2
CASRPGTYEQYF	.	TRBJ2-7	TRBV2	.
CASSQGGTEAFF	.	TRBJ1-1	TRBV19	.
CSVEDWQDDSTNEKLFF	.	TRBJ1-4	TRBV29-1	.
CASSEGQGAEYTEAFF	.	TRBJ1-1	TRBV6-1	TRBD1
CAWSLAGGPPLSNEAFF	.	TRBJ1-1	TRBV30	.
CASSQGGLNTDTQYF	.	TRBJ2-3	TRBV4-1	TRBD2
CASSQEAGGYNEQFF	.	TRBJ2-1	TRBV4-2	TRBD2
CSVDETDRDSLITMNTEAFF	.	TRBJ1-1	TRBV29-1	TRBD1
CASSEQTGGEQYF	.	TRBJ2-7	TRBV27	.
CASSLVAGAEQYF	once	TRBJ2-7	TRBV7-9	.
CASSQLSGNTIYF	.	TRBJ1-3	TRBV4-1	.
CAVKGFSETQYF	.	TRBJ2-5	TRBV7-6	.
CASSLMGLSTDTQYF	.	TRBJ2-3	TRBV5-1	TRBD2
CASISLARNTIYF	.	TRBJ1-3	TRBV19	.
CASSSPGTGGTEAFF	.	TRBJ1-1	TRBV7-9	TRBD1
CASSLGPSGTYEQYF	.	TRBJ2-7	TRBV7-9	TRBD2
CASSSTNRATLNTEAFF	.	TRBJ1-1	TRBV27	.
CASSLNDLRDRSSYNEQFF	once	TRBJ2-1	TRBV7-9	TRBD1
CASQDIYGYTF	.	TRBJ1-2	TRBV7-9	.
CASSQARQGLYNEQFF	.	TRBJ2-1	TRBV14	.